This T cell receptor (beta chain) comes out of a study of yellow fever vaccine responses in identical twins. Findings and caveats of the study: Reportedly, twins' vaccine T cell responses looked partly convergent and partly personalized.

TCRdb ran MiXCR on the RT-PCR reads and lists one entry per CDR3 protein. The sample holds under 7,500 distinct CDR3 sequences, roughly 84% seen once. As for this clonotype: Its antigen is unknown.

Trimming removed 7 bases from V and 0 bases from J, with 10 bases in between. This CDR3 contains 13 residues. Germline loops: CDR1 SGHAT, CDR2 FQNNGV. Sequencing used T cells from blood (PBMCs), unsorted or a sorted subset (not recorded which), obtained before or after yellow fever vaccination (not recorded which). This TCR was recovered from a woman under 30 who received the yellow fever vaccine. V usage is TRBV11-2 and J usage is TRBJ2-7; D may correspond to TRBD1 or TRBD2 (5 bases each). CDR3 region: CASTPGSSYEQYF. The CDR3 DNA reads TGTGCCAGCACCCCAGGGAGCTCCTACGAGCAGTACTTC.